This TCR beta chain was identified during a study of shared clonotypes between healthy human individuals (TCRdb year 2020). The study in broad terms: The cohort included three men and two women between 18 and 49 years of age. For each donor, CD4 naive and CD4 memory were each given three plates, CD8 naive was given two plates, and CD8 memory was given one plate. To estimate repertoire size and how much clonotypes are shared between individuals, the study performed deep sequencing of blood TCR repertoires from a few healthy adults. Different laboratories and diverse techniques were used to prepare libraries and sequence TCR repertoires, to increase sequencing depth and limit assay-specific biases. Between about 0.94 and 8.9 billion PBMCs per donor were obtained by leukapheresis.

Between the V and J ends, shortened by 1 base and 5 bases respectively, the junction contains 10 bases. From the cysteine through the phenylalanine, the CDR3 covers 14 amino acids. The DNA shown is the 42-base CDR3, in frame from base 1. CDR1 and CDR2 are drawn from the germline V gene: SGDLS, YYNGEE. TCR CDR3 regions were amplified from genomic DNA by multiplex PCR using the deep immunoSEQ assay. Extracted genomic DNA from each cell subset was spread evenly across all wells of several immunoSEQ 96-well plates, with each plate serving as a replicate. For sorted subsets, roughly 190 ng of genomic DNA, equivalent to some 33,000 T cell genomes, went into each replicate PCR. The purified libraries were quantified using a Qubit 3.0 fluorometer, sized with a Bioanalyzer 2100, and then quantified again using the KAPA Library Quantification kit. Every immunoSEQ 96-well plate was sequenced on a dedicated single-read 150-cycle Illumina NextSeq 550 flow cell. The paper's data handling went like this. Because the immunoSEQ output included only junctional sequences and no quality scores, the filtering could not be the same as the filtering used for full-length reads. To assign V/J genes and CDR3, sequences were annotated using PyIR, a Python wrapper for IgBLAST v1.9, with IMGT germline references. Reads with weak V/J assignments (E-value above 1e-6), missing CDR3, stop codons, out-of-frame junctions, or ambiguous translated residues were removed. V3J clonotypes were defined by identical inferred V gene, J gene, and CDR3 amino acid sequence. The percentage overlap between two repertoires was calculated by dividing the number of shared unique clonotypes by the size of the smaller repertoire. RTK rarefaction, the Chao1 estimator, and Recon v2.1 estimates of unobserved clonotypes were used to assess repertoire richness. Generation probabilities for all TCRbeta clonotypes obtained by the gDNA method from four donors were computed using OLGA. What TCRdb holds here is the immuneACCESS table cut down to in-frame rearrangements. Part of the clones is not present; checked against another copy, under half of the missing clones reflect an unresolved V gene, and the others are unexplained. Clone size and the V and J calls come from that table; the DNA yielded D and trimming. The sample table shows some 2,100,000 clones, and 90% to 97% are seen once. Roughly 0.13% of the sample is taken by the ten largest.

A note on this clone: This clone's antigen is unknown. No base qualities exist here, and no much larger clone lies one base off it.

What the authors observed across the whole study: Incomplete sequencing was indicated by rarefaction of sorted-subset datasets, despite the large sequencing depth. The genetic and exposure-history diversity represented was limited by the small number of donors. Only blood was sampled, and tissue TCR repertoires likely differ from those in blood. Estimated clonotype richness was generally larger for naive than for memory subsets. Based on pairwise subsampling, the degree of clonotype sharing among donors was expected to be affected by sequencing depth. About 5% of naive CD4, 3.5% of naive CD8, about 2.4% of memory CD4, and less than 0.45% of memory CD8 clonotypes were shared across several donors. Clonotypes shared by all four sorted-subset donors showed higher generation probabilities than non-shared clonotypes.

Donors were healthy HIV-negative adults with no recently reported acute infections or vaccinations. Every donor was a Caucasian adult living in Nashville, Tennessee, USA. CD4+ T cells were enriched by magnetic negative selection, after which naive cells were positively selected on CD45RA and the negative fraction was taken as the memory subset. Blood was obtained by leukapheresis, after which PBMCs were separated by Ficoll-Histopaque density gradient centrifugation and cryopreserved in liquid nitrogen vapor phase. Analytical flow cytometry was used to check the purity and quantity of every magnetically sorted T cell population. Genomic DNA was isolated from every sorted fraction and measured by UV absorbance on a Nanodrop 2000c.

This TCR came from a man aged 18-30 years in good health. The sequencing input was naive CD4+ T cells sorted from blood. The cell subset or site label corresponds to: CD45RA+ positively selected. The rearrangement combines TRBV9 with TRBJ1-5; confidence is insufficient to name the D gene. The DNA sequence follows: TGTGCCAGCAGCGTATCGGGAAAGGATCAGCCCCAGCATTTT. Its amino acids are CASSVSGKDQPQHF.